A selection of T cell receptor beta chains follows, all from one sample in a study of blood T cell repertoires in COVID-19. Clones were sequenced by immunoSEQ multiplex PCR, and TCRdb holds only the in-frame ones, with some missing. Here the sample spans 180,000 or so clones, roughly 84% being singletons. The sequenced material came from peripheral blood. These TCRs come from a woman older than 75 with acute or convalescent COVID-19. CDR3s leave out the opening cysteine and the closing phenylalanine or tryptophan. Each record gives: V gene, CDR3 protein.

v_call: TRBV18; cdr3_aa: ASSPGQGFTGELF
v_call: TRBV11-3; cdr3_aa: ASSFSPAGETQY
v_call: TRBV4-2; cdr3_aa: ASSQEGRAQNIQY
v_call: TRBV3-1/TRBV3-2; cdr3_aa: ASSLADTNDEAF
v_call: TRBV7-9; cdr3_aa: ASRTSTSNTGELF
v_call: TRBV18; cdr3_aa: ASSPSQGYEQY
v_call: TRBV11-2; cdr3_aa: ASSSQSGGPTYEQY
v_call: TRBV29-1; cdr3_aa: SVVLAGSGTEAF
v_call: TRBV28; cdr3_aa: ASSSPTGGSAEAF
v_call: TRBV10-3; cdr3_aa: AISESLLTSSRTGELF